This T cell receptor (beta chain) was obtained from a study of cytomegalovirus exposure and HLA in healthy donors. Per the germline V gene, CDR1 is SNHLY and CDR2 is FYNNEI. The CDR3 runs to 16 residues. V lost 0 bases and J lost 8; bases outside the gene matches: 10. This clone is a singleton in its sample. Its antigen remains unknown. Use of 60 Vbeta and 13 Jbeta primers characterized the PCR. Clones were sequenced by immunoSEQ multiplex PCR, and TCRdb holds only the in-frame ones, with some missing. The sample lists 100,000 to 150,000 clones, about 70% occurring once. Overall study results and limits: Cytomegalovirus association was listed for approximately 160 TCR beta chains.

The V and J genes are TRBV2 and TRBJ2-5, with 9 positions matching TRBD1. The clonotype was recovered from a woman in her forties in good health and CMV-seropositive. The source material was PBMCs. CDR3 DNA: TGTGCCAGCAGTGAAGCGCTATGGAAGGGACAGGGAACCCAGTACTTC. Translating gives CASSEALWKGQGTQYF. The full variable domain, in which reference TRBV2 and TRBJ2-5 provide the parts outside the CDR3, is EPEVTQTPSHQVTQMGQEVILRCVPISNHLYFYWYRQILGQKVEFLVSFYNNEISEKSEIFDDQFSVERPDGSNFTLKIRSTKLEDSAMYFCASSEALWKGQGTQYFGPGTRLLVL.